Shown below are 25 T cell receptor beta chains from a single sample sequenced in a study of CD8 T cells in ankylosing spondylitis. Study outcomes and limitations: It appeared that ankylosing spondylitis blood was characterized by a TCR beta motif of fewer than 10 highly homologous variants.

The antigens these receptors bind are not known. TCRdb processed the 5' RACE reads anew with MiXCR; each CDR3 protein has one entry. The sample carries 350,000 to 550,000 distinct CDR3 sequences, approximately 26% recorded once. Sequencing used blood, either unsorted or a sorted T cell fraction (not recorded which). The receptors come from a male donor with ankylosing spondylitis.

The chain joins TRBV3-1 to TRBJ1-1; D is undetermined. The CDR3 covers 15 residues. With 1 base removed from V and 1 base from J, the gap between germline ends came to 10 bases. From germline, CDR1 is LGHDT and CDR2 YNNKEL (reference sequence). CDR3 in amino acids: CASSQAALRNTEAFF. CDR3 coding DNA: TGTGCCAGCAGCCAAGCAGCACTTCGGAACACTGAAGCTTTCTTT.

This chain joins TRBV7-2 and TRBJ1-4; TRBD1 is a possible D gene (6 bases). Per the germline V gene, CDR1 is SGHTA and CDR2 is FQGNSA. This CDR3 has 16 residues. With 2 bases removed from V and 8 bases from J, the gap between germline ends came to 18 bases. As DNA, the CDR3 is TGTGCCAGCAGCTTAAACAGGGTGGCATCTGGCGAAAAACTGTTTTTT. Protein: CASSLNRVASGEKLFF.

In its sample, this clonotype was seen many times. The chain couples TRBV12-3 or TRBV12-4 to TRBJ2-1, with D tentatively TRBD1 (6 bases). This CDR3 is built from 14 residues. Trimming shortened V by 4 bases and J by 5 bases, and 12 bases separated the two germline ends. CDR3 DNA: TGTGCCAGCAGTTCCCAGGGGTCTAACAATGAGCAGTTCTTC. It codes for CASSSQGSNNEQFF.

This chain connects TRBV24-1 to TRBJ1-4, with D perhaps TRBD1 (6 bases). V lost 7 bases, J lost 0 bases, and 11 bases lay in between. This CDR3 comprises 15 residues. Per the germline V gene, CDR1 is KGHDR and CDR2 is SFDVKD. As DNA, the CDR3 is TGTGCCACCAGCCGAGGGGGGACAACTAATGAAAAACTGTTTTTT. This translates into CATSRGGTTNEKLFF.

V is TRBV7-9 and J is TRBJ1-3, with 7 bases lining up with TRBD1. Germline V lookup: CDR1 SEHNR, CDR2 FQNEAQ (reference sequence). Trimming took 7 bases from V and 1 from J; bases not matched to a gene: 7. The CDR3 sequence is 15 residues long. Written as DNA, the CDR3 is TGTGCCAGCAACTCCGGGACAGAGTCTGGAAACACCATATATTTT. Translated: CASNSGTESGNTIYF.

This chain connects TRBV29-1 to TRBJ1-3; D unclear. This CDR3 comprises 13 residues. Trimming took 7 bases from V and 0 from J, leaving 10 bases between them. CDR1 is SQVTM, CDR2 ANQGSEA, per germline. CDR3 nucleotide sequence: TGCAGCGCCACCCACGACTCTGGAAACACCATATATTTT. This gives the protein CSATHDSGNTIYF.

The chain uses TRBV18 and TRBJ1-5; the D gene is possibly TRBD1 (6 bases). V lost 6 bases, J lost 11 bases, and 20 bases lay in between. CDR1 is KGHSH and CDR2 is LQKENI in the germline V gene. CDR3 size: 14 residues. For the CDR3, the DNA is TGTGCCAGCTCCCCCGGGGGCAGCAATACGGCCCAGCATTTT. Its protein product is CASSPGGSNTAQHF.

The chain has TRBV13 and TRBJ1-1; D is unclear. Trimming took off 1 base at V and 4 bases at J, with 7 bases between the two ends. CDR3 size: 13 residues. CDR1 is PRHDT and CDR2 is FYEKMQ in the germline V gene (reference sequence). DNA for the CDR3: TGTGCCAGCAGCTTAGCTAGTGGCACTGAAGCTTTCTTT. Amino acids: CASSLASGTEAFF.

This chain joins TRBV12-3 or TRBV12-4 and TRBJ2-3; 7 bases match TRBD2. With V trimmed by 5 bases and J by 0 bases, 11 bases remained unmatched. The CDR3 consists of 17 residues. CDR3 nucleotides: TGTGCCAGCAGTACTTCTAGCGGAGTCGCTAGCACAGATACGCAGTATTTT. Its translation is CASSTSSGVASTDTQYF.

The rearrangement uses TRBV5-6 and TRBJ2-1; D remains ambiguous. CDR3 size: 14 residues. Germline lookup yields CDR1 SGHDT and CDR2 YYEEEE. V was cut by 4 bases and J by 10 bases, with 18 bases left in between. The chain's CDR3 is CASSPPPVNKEQFF. In nucleotides, the CDR3 is TGTGCCAGCAGCCCGCCCCCCGTTAATAAGGAGCAGTTCTTC.

This clonotype was seen only a few times. The gene calls are TRBV12-3 or TRBV12-4 and TRBJ1-6; weak D call: TRBD1 (5 bases). With 3 bases removed from V and 9 bases from J, the gap between germline ends came to 12 bases. The CDR3 contains 14 residues. The DNA of the CDR3 is TGTGCCAGCAGTTTTGGGGGTTATGGTTCACCCCTCCACTTT. It translates to CASSFGGYGSPLHF.

The chain uses TRBV7-2 and TRBJ2-1; 7 bases align to TRBD2. Germline lookup yields CDR1 SGHTA and CDR2 FQGNSA. Trimming took 10 bases from V and 5 from J; bases not matched to a gene: 14. This CDR3 spans 15 amino acids. CDR3 bases: TGTGCCACCCCACCCGGGGAGCGGGGCGACAATGAGCAGTTCTTC. Its translation is CATPPGERGDNEQFF.

This clonotype was observed a handful of times. The V gene is TRBV5-1, the J gene TRBJ1-6; no reliable D call. Germline V lookup: CDR1 SGHRS, CDR2 YFSETQ. V dropped 5 bases and J dropped 6 bases, with 18 bases sitting between them. This CDR3 is 16 amino acids long. The CDR3 region is CASRPSKAGINSPLHF. CDR3 in DNA: TGCGCCAGCAGGCCCTCGAAGGCTGGGATTAATTCACCCCTCCACTTT.

This clonotype was seen more than once but under ten times. The chain couples TRBV12-3 or TRBV12-4 to TRBJ2-1; TRBD2 aligns across 12 bases. This CDR3 is built from 14 residues. V was clipped by 6 bases and J by 7 bases; unmatched bases: 4. The CDR3 sequence: CASSRTSGINEQFF. The CDR3 DNA is TGTGCCAGCAGCCGGACTAGCGGGATTAATGAGCAGTTCTTC.

V and J are TRBV5-8 and TRBJ1-2; no clear D gene. The V end was cut by 2 bases, the J end by 5 bases, with 7 bases between. The V gene's germline CDR1 is SGHTS and CDR2 YDEGEE. This CDR3 has 12 residues. CDR3 DNA: TGTGCCAGCAGCTTACCGTTTTATGGCTACACCTTC. Its translation: CASSLPFYGYTF. Together with reference TRBV5-8 and TRBJ1-2, the CDR3 gives the full variable domain: EAGVTQSPTHLIKTRGQQATLRCSPISGHTSVYWYQQALGLGLQFLLWYDEGEERNRGNFPPRFSGRQFPNYSSELNVNALELEDSALYLCASSLPFYGYTFGSGTRLTVV.

The chain combines TRBV29-1 with TRBJ2-1, with 8 nucleotides matching TRBD2. Germline CDR1 is SQVTM and CDR2 is ANQGSEA. The CDR3 totals 14 residues. J gave up 7 bases and V 4 bases, and 9 bases lay outside the gene matches. DNA for the CDR3: TGCAGCGTTGTGGGTAGCGGGAATACTAATGAGCAGTTCTTC. Encoded protein: CSVVGSGNTNEQFF.

There are a few counts of this clonotype. The CDR3 reads CASSLAGPNNEQFF. The CDR3, as DNA: TGTGCCAGCAGCTTAGCGGGACCCAACAATGAGCAGTTCTTC. The chain joins TRBV11-1 to TRBJ2-1, with D perhaps matching TRBD1 or TRBD2 (5 bases each). The CDR3 runs 14 residues. Germline lookup yields CDR1 SGHAT and CDR2 FQDESV (reference sequence). V was trimmed by 0 bases and J by 5 bases, leaving 8 bases between them.

This chain joins TRBV6-5 and TRBJ2-3, with D tentatively TRBD1 (5 bases). The V end was cut by 0 bases, the J end by 2 bases, with 9 bases between. The CDR3 has 15 amino acids. Germline assignment: CDR1 MNHEY and CDR2 SVGAGI. The CDR3 here is CASSYSGLFTDTQYF. For the CDR3, the DNA is TGTGCCAGCAGTTACTCGGGGCTATTCACAGATACGCAGTATTTT.

The chain links TRBV20-1 to TRBJ1-2; D is possibly TRBD1 (5 bases). This CDR3 contains 13 residues. Germline V gene sequence: CDR1 DFQATT, CDR2 SNEGSKA (reference sequence). The ends were cut back, 3 bases at V and 3 bases at J, with 11 bases in the middle. The CDR3 DNA follows: TGCAGTGCTAGGAGGGACGGGGACTATGGCTACACCTTC. This encodes CSARRDGDYGYTF.

This clonotype was detected a few times. The chain has TRBV5-1 and TRBJ2-1, with 8 bases lining up with TRBD2. Germline CDR1 is SGHRS and CDR2 is YFSETQ. The CDR3 contains 16 residues. J lost 7 bases, V lost 4 bases, and 13 bases had no gene match. The CDR3 DNA is TGCGCCAGCAGCGAATCTACTAGCGGAACGGGAAATGAGCAGTTCTTC. Translating gives CASSESTSGTGNEQFF.

The V and J genes are TRBV3-1 and TRBJ1-1; D is undetermined. Germline CDR1 reads LGHDT; CDR2 reads YNNKEL (reference sequence). The V end was cut by 0 bases, the J end by 3 bases, with 8 bases between. This CDR3 comprises 14 residues. CDR3 residues: CASSQERVYTEAFF. As DNA, the CDR3 is TGTGCCAGCAGCCAAGAGAGGGTATACACTGAAGCTTTCTTT.

The chain uses TRBV4-1 and TRBJ1-4, with 7 bases identical to TRBD1. Germline trimming cut 4 bases from V and 8 bases from J; bases unmatched to any gene: 7. The length of the CDR3 is 14 residues. Germline-derived CDR1 and CDR2 are MGHRA and YSYEKL. The CDR3 is CASSLTGLVEKLFF. The CDR3 nucleotides read TGCGCCAGCAGCCTGACAGGGTTAGTAGAAAAACTGTTTTTT.

This clonotype occurred a few times. The rearrangement links TRBV11-2 to TRBJ2-3; D is perhaps TRBD1 (6 bases). Germline assignment: CDR1 SGHAT and CDR2 FQNNGV. CDR3 length: 15 residues. V gave up 5 bases and J gave up 4 bases, with 16 bases separating them. The CDR3 is CASSRTGTTPDTQYF. The CDR3 region has the DNA TGTGCCAGCAGCAGGACCGGGACAACACCAGATACGCAGTATTTT. The full variable domain, with the rest looked up from reference TRBV11-2 and TRBJ2-3, is EAGVAQSPRYKIIEKRQSVAFWCNPISGHATLYWYQQILGQGPKLLIQFQNNGVVDDSQLPKDRFSAERLKGVDSTLKIQPAKLEDSAVYLCASSRTGTTPDTQYFGPGTRLTVL.

This sequence joins TRBV5-1 and TRBJ2-2; D perhaps matches TRBD2 (6 bases). The CDR3 is made up of 16 amino acids. Per germline, CDR1 SGHRS and CDR2 YFSETQ. The ends were cut back, 6 bases at V and 0 bases at J, with 15 bases in the middle. CDR3 in amino acids: CASTLLGGTNTGELFF. CDR3 DNA: TGCGCCAGCACTCTCCTCGGGGGAACGAACACCGGGGAGCTGTTTTTT.

The chain combines TRBV5-1 with TRBJ1-3, with 10 bases matching TRBD1. Germline CDR1 SGHRS, CDR2 YFSETQ. There are 15 residues in the CDR3. The trim removed 0 bases at V and 5 bases at J, leaving 2 bases unmatched. The CDR3 DNA reads as TGCGCCAGCAGCTTGGCGACAGGGGGCAGAAACACCATATATTTT. Amino acid sequence: CASSLATGGRNTIYF.